This T cell receptor (beta chain) derives from a study of T cells in Graves' hyperthyroidism and ophthalmopathy. Overall study: Before any treatment, at initial diagnosis, peripheral blood was collected. General study points: In blood, most of the thyroid clonotypes expanded above 0.001 were also present.

Exclusions: uncontrolled infection, other autoimmune disease, pregnancy, lactation. The CDR3 totals 15 residues. Germline loops: CDR1 LGHDT, CDR2 YNNKEL (reference sequence). Trimming removed 1 base at V and 4 bases at J, with 13 bases between. This clonotype appeared many times. The antigen remains unidentified. Amplification yielded TCR beta CDR3 regions, with RNA transcripts as the source. Researchers ran a first-round RT-PCR on the TCR CDR3 using the HTBI primer set. TCRdb re-called the multiplex PCR reads with MiXCR, one entry per CDR3 protein. Of roughly 550,000 distinct CDR3 sequences listed, approximately 16% are singletons.

The specimen sequenced was blood. This TCR came from a young woman with Graves' ophthalmopathy. The chain joins TRBV3-1 to TRBJ2-5; D is ambiguous. The CDR3 reads CASSQGGNRAETQYF. For the CDR3, the DNA is TGTGCCAGCAGCCAAGGGGGAAATAGGGCAGAGACCCAGTACTTC.